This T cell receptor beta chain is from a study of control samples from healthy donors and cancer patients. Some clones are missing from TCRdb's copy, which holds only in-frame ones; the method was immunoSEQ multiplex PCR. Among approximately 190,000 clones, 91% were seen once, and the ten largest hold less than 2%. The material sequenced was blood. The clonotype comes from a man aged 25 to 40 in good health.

The CDR3 spells CASSQAWRGGSQTSTDTQYF. The CDR3 nucleotides are TGCGCCAGCAGCCAAGCTTGGCGGGGGGGAAGTCAGACTAGCACAGATACGCAGTATTTT. The V and J genes are TRBV4-1 and TRBJ2-3, with 9 bases fitting TRBD2. There are 20 residues in the CDR3. The J segment lost 0 bases and the V segment lost 1 base, leaving 14 bases of the junction unmatched. Germline V lookup: CDR1 MGHRA, CDR2 YSYEKL.